The 21 T cell receptor beta chains reported below all come from one sample, sequenced in a study of blood T cell repertoires in COVID-19. The table came from immunoSEQ multiplex PCR; TCRdb's copy has only in-frame clones and leaves some out. The sample shows some 150,000 clones, roughly 76% of them seen only once. Sequenced sample: peripheral blood. The source of these receptors is a human donor with acute or convalescent COVID-19. The donor label of this sample is uncertain.

The V gene is TRBV10-3, the J gene TRBJ2-3; 10 nucleotides align to TRBD2. The V gene's germline CDR1 is ENHRY and CDR2 SYGVKD. This CDR3 region has 16 residues. Germline trimming cut 5 bases from V and 6 bases from J; bases unmatched to any gene: 11. The CDR3 loop is CAISPRRSGGDDTQYF. The CDR3 coding sequence is TGTGCCATCAGTCCTCGACGAAGCGGGGGGGACGATACGCAGTATTTT.

The rearrangement links TRBV10-2 to TRBJ2-7, with TRBD2 identical over 7 bases. Germline values: CDR1 WSHSY, CDR2 SAAADI. The CDR3 loop spans 16 amino acids. V lost 1 base, J lost 3 bases, and 9 bases stayed unmatched. The CDR3 sequence is CASSELLGGTGYEQYF. CDR3 DNA: TGCGCCAGCAGTGAGTTACTCGGGGGGACGGGCTACGAGCAGTACTTC.

The rearrangement joins TRBV2 to TRBJ1-5; D is unclear. The CDR3 extends over 14 amino acids. Trimming shortened V by 1 base and J by 6 bases, and 10 bases separated the two germline ends. Germline loops: CDR1 SNHLY, CDR2 FYNNEI. The CDR3 DNA reads TGTGCCAGCAGTGAAGAACGGGGTGGTCAGCCCCAGCATTTT. This codes for CASSEERGGQPQHF.

This clone was seen a single time. The V gene is TRBV2, the J gene TRBJ2-7, with D perhaps matching TRBD1 (6 bases). Trimming removed 8 bases from V and 5 bases from J, with 10 bases in between. Germline-derived CDR1 and CDR2 are SNHLY and FYNNEI. CDR3 length: 11 residues. CDR3 coding DNA: TGTGCCAGCCAGGACAGTAACGAGCAGTACTTC. Protein: CASQDSNEQYF.

A few counts support this clone. This rearrangement joins TRBV7-8 to TRBJ1-5; 7 bases map to TRBD1. Germline loops: CDR1 SGHVS, CDR2 FQNEAQ. The CDR3 is 16 amino acids. The V and J ends lost 1 base and 4 bases, in that order; junction bases with no gene match: 7. The CDR3 coding sequence is TGTGCCAGCAGCTTAGTGGGACAGTCCTATAATCAGCCCCAGCATTTT. It yields the protein CASSLVGQSYNQPQHF. The entire variable domain, with the rest obtained from reference TRBV7-8 and TRBJ1-5, is as follows: GAGVSQSPRYKVAKRGQDVALRCDPISGHVSLFWYQQALGQGPEFLTYFQNEAQLDKSGLPSDRFFAERPEGSVSTLKIQRTQQEDSAVYLCASSLVGQSYNQPQHFGDGTRLSIL.

The rearrangement links TRBV7-2 to TRBJ2-5; 11 positions agree with TRBD1. Germline CDR1 SGHTA, CDR2 FQGNSA. CDR3 length: 16 residues. With V trimmed by 4 bases and J by 3 bases, 7 bases remained unmatched. CDR3 in amino acids: CASSYGQGAPKETQYF. CDR3 bases: TGTGCCAGCAGCTACGGACAGGGGGCTCCAAAAGAGACCCAGTACTTC.

This clone has a count of ten or more. V is TRBV5-4 and J is TRBJ2-7; tentatively, D is TRBD1 (6 bases). V was trimmed by 4 bases and J by 3 bases, leaving 11 bases between them. Germline V gives CDR1 SGHNT, CDR2 YYREEE (reference sequence). The CDR3 sequence is 13 residues long. CDR3 sequence: CASSEGQFYEQYF. Here the CDR3 DNA reads TGTGCCAGCAGCGAAGGACAGTTCTACGAGCAGTACTTC.

The J gene is TRBJ1-1, the V gene TRBV6-5; D uncertain. Germline CDR1 and CDR2: MNHEY and SVGAGI. The CDR3 length is 13 residues. Trimming took off 8 bases at V and 4 bases at J, with 14 bases between the two ends. In DNA form, the CDR3 reads TGTGCCAGCCGAACCCGGGTGCGCACTGAAGCTTTCTTT. Its protein is CASRTRVRTEAFF.

The rearrangement links TRBV11-2 to TRBJ1-1; TRBD1 aligns across 9 bases. The length of the CDR3 is 15 residues. Germline loops: CDR1 SGHAT, CDR2 FQNNGV. J was trimmed by 3 bases and V by 3 bases; bases with no gene match: 5. In nucleotides, the CDR3 is TGTGCCAGCAGCTTCGGACAGGGGACCTACACTGAAGCTTTCTTT. Encoded protein: CASSFGQGTYTEAFF.

This clone occurred a few times. The chain links TRBV5-1 to TRBJ2-7; D not resolved. The CDR3 runs to 13 residues. Per germline, CDR1 SGHRS and CDR2 YFSETQ. Trimming pared 3 bases from V and 0 bases from J, leaving 7 bases between. The CDR3 coding sequence is TGCGCCAGCAGCTCGTGGAGCTCCTACGAGCAGTACTTC. Translated: CASSSWSSYEQYF.

V and J are TRBV6-1 and TRBJ2-7, with D hard to call. CDR1 and CDR2 (germline): MNHNS, SASEGT. V lost 2 bases to trimming and J lost 5 bases, with 7 bases between them. The CDR3 covers 12 residues. CDR3 bases: TGTGCCAGCAGTGAATTTGTAAACGAGCAGTACGTC. It is translated as CASSEFVNEQYV.

This chain joins TRBV12-3 or TRBV12-4 and TRBJ2-3; D remains unclear. The CDR3 is 13 amino acids. V dropped 6 bases and J dropped 0 bases, with 7 bases sitting between them. The CDR3 bases are TGTGCCAGCAGCCTCTTTAGCACAGATACGCAGTATTTT. This sequence encodes CASSLFSTDTQYF.

The rearrangement uses TRBV2 and TRBJ2-7; weak D call: TRBD2 (5 bases). Germline V gives CDR1 SNHLY, CDR2 FYNNEI. This CDR3 spans 13 amino acids. Trimming pared 6 bases from V and 2 bases from J, leaving 11 bases between. The CDR3 nucleotides are TGTGCCAGCAGCGGACTTAATACCTACGAGCAGTACTTC. Amino acids: CASSGLNTYEQYF.

This sequence joins TRBV27 and TRBJ1-1, with 8 bases identical to TRBD1. The CDR3 contains 14 residues. Germline CDR1 and CDR2: MNHEY and SMNVEV (reference sequence). J gave up 8 bases and V 5 bases, and 10 bases lay outside the gene matches. CDR3 DNA: TGTGCCAGCAGTCCCCGACAGGGGACAAGGGAAGCTTTCTTT. Translating gives CASSPRQGTREAFF.

This clone was found a few times. The chain has TRBV6-4 and TRBJ1-1; TRBD1 matches 8 bases. The CDR3 contains 14 residues. Per germline, CDR1 MRHNA and CDR2 SNTAGT. V dropped 8 bases and J dropped 8; count of bases not matched to a gene: 13. DNA of the CDR3: TGTGCCAGCTCCCCCGGTGGGCAGGGGGCGGAAGCTTTCTTT. It is translated as CASSPGGQGAEAFF.

J is TRBJ1-1 and V is TRBV12-3 or TRBV12-4; TRBD1 might be the D (5 bases). V lost 1 base and J 9 bases, leaving 9 bases between the germline ends. The CDR3 totals 12 residues. This CDR3 is CASSLGGGQAFF. CDR3 DNA: TGTGCCAGCAGTTTAGGGGGGGGACAAGCTTTCTTT.

The chain carries TRBV12-3 or TRBV12-4 and TRBJ1-1, with D uncertain. This CDR3 comprises 13 residues. The ends were cut back, 2 bases at V and 4 bases at J, with 8 bases in the middle. The CDR3 protein is CASSLFQATEAFF. In DNA, the CDR3 is TGTGCCAGCAGTTTATTCCAGGCCACTGAAGCTTTCTTT.

The chain joins TRBV7-7 to TRBJ2-3; tentative D call: TRBD2 (6 bases). The CDR3 runs to 14 residues. CDR1 is SSHAT, CDR2 FNYEAQ, per germline (reference sequence). V lost 5 bases and J 1 base, leaving 10 bases between the germline ends. CDR3 DNA: TGTGCCAGCAGCCCGGGACTCGGCACAGATACGCAGTATTTT. It codes for CASSPGLGTDTQYF.

The genes are TRBV12-3 or TRBV12-4 and TRBJ1-2; a weak D match, TRBD1 (5 bases). There are 12 residues in the CDR3. V was trimmed by 8 bases and J by 8 bases, leaving 15 bases between them. CDR3 sequence (DNA): TGTGCCAGCGGGGGGGGTGGCCCAGGCTACACCTTC. Its translation is CASGGGGPGYTF.

V usage is TRBV9 and J usage is TRBJ2-1; a possible D gene is TRBD1 (5 bases). The V end was cut by 10 bases, the J end by 0 bases, with 11 bases between. CDR1 and CDR2 (germline): SGDLS, YYNGEE. The CDR3 length is 13 residues. In DNA form, the CDR3 reads TGTGCCGGAAGACAGAGCTCCTACAATGAGCAGTTCTTC. Amino acids: CAGRQSSYNEQFF.

This clone was detected only a few times. The chain carries TRBV6-4 and TRBJ2-1, with unresolved D. This CDR3 spans 13 amino acids. Trimming cost V 3 bases and J 2 bases, with 5 bases left between them. Germline-derived CDR1 and CDR2 are MRHNA and SNTAGT. The CDR3 reads CASSEQPYNEQFF. DNA of the CDR3: TGTGCCAGCAGTGAACAGCCCTACAATGAGCAGTTCTTC.